This T cell receptor (beta chain) was recovered during a study of T cells after yellow fever vaccination. Each CDR3 protein is one row after TCRdb ran MiXCR on the 5' RACE reads. This sample has hundreds of thousands of distinct CDR3 sequences, with 17% found just once. V lost 1 base to trimming and J lost 1 base; unmatched junction nucleotides: 5. The germline CDR1 and CDR2 sequences are SQVTM and ANQGSEA. This CDR3 region has 15 residues. The J gene is TRBJ1-2, the V gene TRBV29-1, with TRBD1 matching 8 bases. The sequenced sample was PBMCs, obtained about 5 days after the first yellow fever vaccination. This TCR came from a man between 18 and 35 years old who received the YFV17D yellow fever vaccine. CDR3 DNA sequence: TGCAGCGTTGAAGGTGGGACAGGAAATAACTATGGCTACACCTTC. This encodes CSVEGGTGNNYGYTF.